The next 4 T cell receptor beta chains were all read from a single sample in a study of OX40 agonist ivuxolimab in advanced cancers. The protocol was immunoSEQ multiplex PCR, while the TCRdb copy is restricted to in-frame clones and leaves out a portion. The sample shows about 46,000 clones, 88% of them seen only once. The material was CD4+ or CD8+ T cells sorted from blood, obtained in a trial of the OX40 agonist ivuxolimab. All receptors come from an adult with an advanced solid tumor such as melanoma, head and neck, liver or kidney cancer.

The chain combines TRBV4-1 with TRBJ1-3, with D tentatively TRBD1 (5 bases). Deletions cut 2 bases from V and 0 bases from J, with 8 bases between. Germline CDR1 is MGHRA and CDR2 is YSYEKL. The CDR3 contains 15 residues. In DNA, the CDR3 is TGCGCCAGCAGCCAACAGGGTTACTCTGGAAACACCATATATTTT. Its translation: CASSQQGYSGNTIYF.

V gene TRBV28 combines with J gene TRBJ2-1; possibly TRBD1 for D (5 bases). The CDR3 runs 13 residues. Trimming removed 5 bases at V and 4 bases at J, with 9 bases between. Germline CDR1 and CDR2: MDHEN and SYDVKM. The CDR3 sequence: CASSLDTYNEQFF. The CDR3 DNA sequence: TGTGCCAGCAGTCTGGACACTTACAATGAGCAGTTCTTC. Looking up the rest from reference TRBV28 and TRBJ2-1 gives the full variable domain: DVKVTQSSRYLVKRTGEKVFLECVQDMDHENMFWYRQDPGLGLRLIYFSYDVKMKEKGDIPEGYSVSREKKERFSLILESASTNQTSMYLCASSLDTYNEQFFGPGTRLTVL.

The chain joins TRBV2 to TRBJ2-1; 12 nucleotides agree with TRBD2. V was clipped by 1 base and J by 5 bases; unmatched bases: 3. The CDR3 has 16 amino acids. Looked up from germline, CDR1 is SNHLY and CDR2 is FYNNEI. The CDR3 DNA sequence: TGTGCCAGCAGTGAAGGACTAGCGGGAGCTGACAATGAGCAGTTCTTC. Its protein product is CASSEGLAGADNEQFF.

V is TRBV15 and J is TRBJ2-7; TRBD1 matches at 11 bases. Trimming removed 11 bases from V and 0 bases from J; junction bases left unmatched: 9. This CDR3 contains 15 residues. Per germline, CDR1 LNHNV and CDR2 YYDKDF (reference sequence). The CDR3 loop reads CALDRGQVCSYEQYF. DNA of the CDR3: TGTGCCTTGGACAGGGGGCAGGTTTGCTCCTACGAGCAGTACTTC.